This entry lists 25 T cell receptor beta chains sequenced from one sample in a study of blood T cells in healthy people across ages. Combining a sample-barcoded 5' primer with a J-beta primer mix, a second PCR ran for roughly 7 to 12 cycles. TCRdb re-called the 5' RACE reads with MiXCR, one entry per CDR3 protein. The sample has around 800,000 distinct CDR3 sequences; roughly 24% are singletons. Another study also made use of these data, one on T cells of mothers and their children.

The specimen sequenced was blood. Every receptor here comes from a boy younger than 18 in good health.

The rearrangement links TRBV28 to TRBJ2-7; perhaps D is TRBD1 or TRBD2 (6 bases each). Per germline, CDR1 MDHEN and CDR2 SYDVKM. This CDR3 spans 15 amino acids. V was trimmed by 3 bases and J by 3 bases, leaving 15 bases between them. The CDR3 DNA reads TGTGCCAGCAGTTTGGGGGGCGCCGGGAACTACGAGCAGTACTTC. It encodes CASSLGGAGNYEQYF.

Notes on this clonotype: One junction end disagrees with the germline gene, perhaps due to a read error. V and J are TRBV12-3 or TRBV12-4 and TRBJ2-7; 9 nucleotides line up with TRBD1. This CDR3 is 13 amino acids long. The DNA for the CDR3 is TGTGCCAGCAGCCGGGACAGGGATTTATCCAAGTTCTTC. Translated: CASSRDRDLSKFF.

The chain joins TRBV4-1 to TRBJ1-1; D is ambiguous. V lost 0 bases and J lost 5, with 7 bases in between. This CDR3 spans 13 amino acids. CDR1 is MGHRA, CDR2 YSYEKL, per germline. The CDR3: CASSQDEGTEAFF. CDR3 DNA sequence: TGCGCCAGCAGCCAAGATGAGGGAACTGAAGCTTTCTTT.

With respect to this clonotype: The junction and the germline gene differ at one end; a read error may be behind it. The gene calls are TRBV12-3 or TRBV12-4 and TRBJ2-5, with TRBD1 as a possible D gene (6 bases). The CDR3 extends over 13 amino acids. The CDR3 spells CACSFDRQETQYF. As DNA, the CDR3 is TGTGCCTGCAGTTTCGACAGGCAAGAGACCCAGTACTTC.

The chain links TRBV20-1 to TRBJ2-5, with a tentative D call TRBD1 (6 bases). The CDR3 runs to 13 residues. Germline CDR1 reads DFQATT; CDR2 reads SNEGSKA (reference sequence). The germline V and J ends were trimmed by 1 base and 5 bases, with 11 bases remaining between them. In nucleotides, the CDR3 is TGCAGTGCTAGAGTTCAGGGGCTGGAGACCCAGTACTTC. It is translated as CSARVQGLETQYF.

This clonotype was counted at least ten times. The V call is TRBV14, the J call TRBJ2-1; no firm D call. The CDR3 runs to 12 residues. Germline assignment: CDR1 SGHDN and CDR2 FVKESK. The V end was cut by 0 bases, the J end by 7 bases, with 4 bases between. This CDR3 is CASSQDRNEQFF. The CDR3 DNA reads TGTGCCAGCAGCCAAGACCGTAATGAGCAGTTCTTC.

This clonotype appeared a few times. The V and J genes are TRBV19 and TRBJ2-5, with unresolved D. The CDR3 is 15 amino acids. CDR1 is LNHDA and CDR2 is SQIVND in the germline V gene (reference sequence). V lost 3 bases and J 1 base, leaving 12 bases between the germline ends. CDR3: CASSIKTAAQETQYF. In DNA, the CDR3 is TGTGCCAGTAGTATTAAAACAGCAGCCCAAGAGACCCAGTACTTC.

Details on this clonotype: At one end the junction does not follow the germline gene, possibly because of a read error. The V and J genes are TRBV28 and TRBJ2-7; maybe TRBD2 (5 bases). Per the germline V gene, CDR1 is MDHEN and CDR2 is SYDVKM. CDR3 length equals 12 residues. The CDR3 nucleotides read TGTGCCGGCAGTTTGAGGGTGAACGAGCAGTACTTC. It encodes CAGSLRVNEQYF.

The V call is TRBV7-2, the J call TRBJ2-2; either TRBD1 or TRBD2 may supply D (5 bases each). V lost 5 bases, J lost 0 bases, and 10 bases lay in between. The CDR3 length is 15 residues. Germline-derived CDR1 and CDR2 are SGHTA and FQGNSA. The CDR3 nucleotides are TGTGCCAGCAGCCGGGACGTTTCGAACACCGGGGAGCTGTTTTTT. The encoded protein is CASSRDVSNTGELFF.

This clonotype was recorded a few times. CDR3 in DNA: TGTGCCAGCAGGGAGGTGGGATGGACCGGGGAGCTGTTTTTT. This codes for CASREVGWTGELFF. The chain has TRBV6-5 and TRBJ2-2; D perhaps matches TRBD2 (5 bases). This CDR3 contains 14 residues. Germline V gene data show CDR1 as MNHEY and CDR2 as SVGAGI. The germline V and J ends were trimmed by 6 bases and 5 bases, with 13 bases remaining between them.

This clonotype was counted between two and nine times. The chain is built from TRBV5-1 and TRBJ2-4; D may be TRBD2 (5 bases). This CDR3 contains 16 residues. CDR1 SGHRS and CDR2 YFSETQ come from the germline V gene. The ends were cut back, 0 bases at V and 3 bases at J, with 13 bases in the middle. CDR3 protein: CASSLDEGKRKNIQYF. The CDR3 nucleotides are TGCGCCAGCAGCTTGGACGAGGGAAAGCGCAAAAACATTCAGTACTTC.

This clonotype was detected a few times. The CDR3 region is CASREVGDYEQYF. CDR3 coding DNA: TGTGCCAGCAGGGAGGTGGGGGACTACGAGCAGTACTTC. J is TRBJ2-7 and V is TRBV28; the D call may be TRBD1 or TRBD2 (5 bases each). The CDR3 loop spans 13 amino acids. The germline gives CDR1 MDHEN, CDR2 SYDVKM. The V gene lost 6 bases and the J gene lost 3 bases, with 12 bases spanning the gap.

There are a few counts of this clonotype. This chain links TRBV4-1 with TRBJ2-4, with TRBD2 identical over 11 bases. The germline gives CDR1 MGHRA, CDR2 YSYEKL. With V trimmed by 5 bases and J by 5 bases, 17 bases remained unmatched. CDR3 size: 19 residues. CDR3 loop: CASSARSPPTTSGENIQYF. The CDR3 DNA reads as TGCGCCAGCAGCGCCCGTAGCCCTCCCACGACTAGCGGGGAAAACATTCAGTACTTC.

The V gene is TRBV13, the J gene TRBJ1-3; D not certain. The CDR3 runs 15 residues. Germline V gene lookup returns CDR1 PRHDT and CDR2 FYEKMQ (reference sequence). V lost 8 bases and J lost 0, with 14 bases in between. The CDR3 protein is CASRAPGDSGNTIYF. CDR3 nucleotide sequence: TGTGCCAGCCGAGCCCCGGGAGACTCTGGAAACACCATATATTTT.

The CDR3 nucleotides read TGTGCCAGCAGCACCCGTGGGGGTCACGAGCAGTACTTC. Protein: CASSTRGGHEQYF. The V call is TRBV13, the J call TRBJ2-5; tentatively, D is TRBD1 or TRBD2 (5 bases each). The J call may be incorrect, as the DNA end agrees better with TRBJ2-7. The CDR3 spans 13 residues. The germline V gene encodes CDR1 PRHDT and CDR2 FYEKMQ (reference sequence).

This clonotype was seen only once. The chain has TRBV24-1 and TRBJ1-2, with D unresolved. Germline V CDR1 and CDR2: KGHDR, SFDVKD. V lost 4 bases and J 4 bases, leaving 12 bases between the germline ends. The CDR3 covers 14 residues. The CDR3 protein is CATSETPQSYGYTF. The CDR3 region has the DNA TGTGCCACCAGTGAAACCCCCCAGAGCTATGGCTACACCTTC.

This clonotype was counted between two and nine times. This chain links TRBV2 with TRBJ2-3; 7 bases are a match to TRBD1. Germline loops: CDR1 SNHLY, CDR2 FYNNEI. The CDR3 length is 15 residues. Trimming at V came to 6 bases and at J to 1 base, leaving 7 bases not matched to a gene. In DNA form, the CDR3 reads TGTGCCAGCAGAGGGGGCCTCGGCGGCACAGATACGCAGTATTTT. Protein sequence: CASRGGLGGTDTQYF.

This chain connects TRBV12-3 or TRBV12-4 to TRBJ2-7; possibly TRBD2 for D (6 bases). CDR3 length: 15 amino acids. The ends were cut back, 2 bases at V and 2 bases at J, with 13 bases in the middle. The CDR3 nucleotides read TGTGCCAGCAGTTTAAGGCTAGCGCTTACCTACGAGCAGTACTTC. This gives the protein CASSLRLALTYEQYF.

This clonotype has a single count. This chain joins TRBV5-1 and TRBJ2-5; 8 nucleotides match TRBD1. The assigned J gene may be wrong: the sequence end matches TRBJ2-7 better. The CDR3 is 19 residues long. Germline V gene sequence: CDR1 SGHRS, CDR2 YFSETQ. The CDR3 bases are TGCGCCAGCAGTGACCCTCCCGGGACAGGATTTAATTCGGGGAACGAGCAGTACTTC. Amino acid sequence: CASSDPPGTGFNSGNEQYF.

The chain uses TRBV10-3 and TRBJ2-1; tentatively, D is TRBD2 (6 bases). V was shortened by 5 bases and J by 3 bases, with 11 bases between the two germline ends. The CDR3 has 14 residues. Per the germline V gene, CDR1 is ENHRY and CDR2 is SYGVKD. DNA of the CDR3: TGTGCCATCAGTCGACTAGGGGACTACAATGAGCAGTTCTTC. This encodes CAISRLGDYNEQFF.

The rearrangement links TRBV27 to TRBJ2-7; D is unclear. This CDR3 has 15 residues. Per germline, CDR1 MNHEY and CDR2 SMNVEV (reference sequence). V lost 3 bases and J 2 bases, leaving 14 bases between the germline ends. The CDR3 sequence is CASSLSEDQTYEQYF. The CDR3 DNA reads as TGTGCCAGCAGTTTGTCGGAAGACCAAACCTACGAGCAGTACTTC.

The chain combines TRBV4-1 with TRBJ2-2, with D uncertain. V shed 7 bases and J shed 1 base, with 19 bases lying between them. Looked up from germline, CDR1 is MGHRA and CDR2 is YSYEKL. This CDR3 region has 17 residues. CDR3 nucleotide sequence: TGCGCCAGCAACCCAAGCGCAGCGTTGTTGAACACCGGGGAGCTGTTTTTT. This gives the protein CASNPSAALLNTGELFF.

The rearrangement links TRBV13 to TRBJ2-5; possible D gene TRBD1, 5 bases. The closer fit of TRBJ2-7 to the DNA end suggests the J call may be wrong. The germline V gene has CDR1 PRHDT and CDR2 FYEKMQ (reference sequence). The CDR3 spans 13 residues. The CDR3 sequence is CAIRRPGSVEQYF. The CDR3 bases are TGTGCCATCCGCCGTCCAGGGTCGGTCGAGCAGTACTTC.

V usage is TRBV12-3 or TRBV12-4 and J usage is TRBJ2-5, with TRBD2 identical over 10 bases. The V gene end was trimmed by 6 bases and the J gene end by 4 bases; junction bases not matched to a gene: 5. The CDR3 has 14 amino acids. CDR3 in DNA: TGTGCCAGCAGAGAGCGGGGGGGTCGAGAGACCCAGTACTTC. This gives the protein CASRERGGRETQYF.

This chain links TRBV10-2 with TRBJ2-7; the D is unclear. V was trimmed by 6 bases and J by 3 bases, leaving 9 bases between them. Germline-derived CDR1 and CDR2 are WSHSY and SAAADI. The CDR3 has 12 amino acids. CDR3 DNA: TGCGCCAGCAGGGCAGGCTACTACGAGCAGTACTTC. Its protein product is CASRAGYYEQYF.